This T cell receptor beta chain was documented in a study of T-cell reconstitution after alpha-beta-depleted transplantation in children. Study-wide findings and caveats: Where some patients showed high TCRbeta diversity at day 60, it came from recipient T cells and thymic progenitors that had survived. T-cell counts and diversity at one year post-transplant came mainly from newly produced T cells.

There are 15 residues in the CDR3. From germline, CDR1 is SGDLS and CDR2 YYNGEE. V lost 1 base, J lost 2 bases, and 10 bases lay in between. Unique molecular identifiers were used to barcode this TCRbeta library. MiXCR was run by TCRdb on the PCR reads, yielding one entry per CDR3 protein. The sample has about 980,000 distinct CDR3 sequences, about 31% seen once. With regard to this clonotype: Antigen: not known.

The starting material was PBMCs, mostly from graft donor cells, obtained 360 days after TCRalphabeta/CD19-depleted stem cell transplant. The sequence derives from a boy under three years old who had a stem cell transplant for SCID, so the T cells may come from the graft donor. The chain carries TRBV9 and TRBJ2-1, with a weak D call TRBD2 (7 bases). The CDR3 DNA reads TGTGCCAGCAGCGTATACGGGGGGCCCTACAATGAGCAGTTCTTC. Protein: CASSVYGGPYNEQFF. Complete variable domain (other parts from reference TRBV9 and TRBJ2-1): DSGVTQTPKHLITATGQRVTLRCSPRSGDLSVYWYQQSLDQGLQFLIQYYNGEERAKGNILERFSAQQFPDLHSELNLSSLELGDSALYFCASSVYGGPYNEQFFGPGTRLTVL.